Following are 18 T cell receptor beta chains from one sample sequenced in a study of CD8 T cells in Susac syndrome. Random hexamers primed reverse transcription of about 0.45 to 1 ug RNA. Using its own MiXCR run on the immunoSEQ multiplex PCR reads, TCRdb lists one record per CDR3 protein. The sample lists around 300,000 distinct CDR3 sequences, around 89% occurring once. Sequenced sample: CD8+ T cells from PBMCs. The source is a human donor with multiple sclerosis.

This clonotype was found once. The J gene is TRBJ2-5, the V gene TRBV13; TRBD2 agrees at 8 bases. Germline values: CDR1 PRHDT, CDR2 FYEKMQ (reference sequence). The V segment lost 3 bases and the J segment 5 bases; nucleotides outside the gene matches: 8. The CDR3 covers 15 residues. The CDR3 coding sequence is TGTGCCAGCAGCTTCGTCTCGGGGGGGCACGAGACCCAGTACTTC. Amino acids: CASSFVSGGHETQYF.

The CDR3 region has the DNA TGCGCCAGCAGCCAAGAAGGCTCGAGCTCCTACAATGAGCAGTTCTTC. This translates into CASSQEGSSSYNEQFF. The rearrangement uses TRBV4-3 and TRBJ2-1, with D unclear. The CDR3 contains 16 residues. CDR1 LGHNA and CDR2 YSLEER come from the germline V gene. V lost 0 bases and J 0 bases, leaving 9 bases between the germline ends.

The V and J genes are TRBV4-2 and TRBJ2-3; TRBD1 aligns across 10 bases. The length of the CDR3 is 14 residues. Per the germline V gene, CDR1 is LGHNA and CDR2 is YNFKEQ. Trimming at V came to 8 bases and at J to 4 bases, leaving 6 bases not matched to a gene. The CDR3 region is CASGGTGAADTQYF. As DNA, the CDR3 is TGTGCCAGCGGGGGGACAGGGGCGGCAGATACGCAGTATTTT.

The rearrangement uses TRBV7-9 and TRBJ2-7, with 9 bases lining up with TRBD1. Trimming cost V 4 bases and J 2 bases; bases outside gene matches: 6. The CDR3 runs to 15 residues. Germline CDR1 is SEHNR and CDR2 is FQNEAQ (reference sequence). For the CDR3, the DNA is TGTGCCAGCAGCTCCAACAGGGGGCGGCCCTACGAGCAGTACTTC. Its translation: CASSSNRGRPYEQYF.

The chain links TRBV5-1 to TRBJ1-1, with D possibly being TRBD1 (5 bases). CDR3 length: 15 amino acids. Trimming shortened V by 1 base and J by 2 bases, and 12 bases separated the two germline ends. CDR1 and CDR2 from the germline V gene are SGHRS and YFSETQ. The CDR3 here is CASSLYEGQNTEAFF. The CDR3 DNA is TGCGCCAGCAGCTTGTACGAGGGGCAAAACACTGAAGCTTTCTTT.

V and J are TRBV9 and TRBJ2-1, with D unresolved. Trimming took off 2 bases at V and 3 bases at J, with 15 bases between the two ends. Germline V gives CDR1 SGDLS, CDR2 YYNGEE. This CDR3 region has 16 residues. The CDR3 is CASSVTLGNNYNEQFF. In nucleotides, the CDR3 is TGTGCCAGCAGCGTTACTTTGGGAAACAACTACAATGAGCAGTTCTTC. The whole variable domain, filled in from reference TRBV9 and TRBJ2-1, reads DSGVTQTPKHLITATGQRVTLRCSPRSGDLSVYWYQQSLDQGLQFLIQYYNGEERAKGNILERFSAQQFPDLHSELNLSSLELGDSALYFCASSVTLGNNYNEQFFGPGTRLTVL.

The chain has TRBV14 and TRBJ2-3, with D unresolved. The ends were cut back, 4 bases at V and 2 bases at J, with 13 bases in the middle. Germline V gene lookup returns CDR1 SGHDN and CDR2 FVKESK. This CDR3 has 15 residues. The CDR3 is CASSRLNEYTDTQYF. The CDR3 DNA reads TGTGCCAGCAGCCGCCTCAACGAGTACACAGATACGCAGTATTTT. The variable domain in full, with the rest retrieved from reference TRBV14 and TRBJ2-3, is EAGVTQFPSHSVIEKGQTVTLRCDPISGHDNLYWYRRVMGKEIKFLLHFVKESKQDESGMPNNRFLAERTGGTYSTLKVQPAELEDSGVYFCASSRLNEYTDTQYFGPGTRLTVL.

J is TRBJ2-7 and V is TRBV5-1; D gene uncertain. V was cut by 0 bases and J by 5 bases, with 12 bases left in between. The CDR3 extends over 14 amino acids. Per germline, CDR1 SGHRS and CDR2 YFSETQ. CDR3 amino acids: CASSLGHGENEQYF. CDR3 bases: TGCGCCAGCAGCTTGGGACACGGAGAGAACGAGCAGTACTTC.

The V gene is TRBV30, the J gene TRBJ1-5; D is uncertain. Germline-derived CDR1 and CDR2 are GTSNPN and SVGIG (reference sequence). V lost 0 bases and J 0 bases, leaving 6 bases between the germline ends. This CDR3 is built from 14 residues. CDR3 region: CAWSVGYSNQPQHF. In DNA form, the CDR3 reads TGTGCCTGGAGTGTTGGGTATAGCAATCAGCCCCAGCATTTT.

The chain uses TRBV4-1 and TRBJ2-2; no firm D call. Germline V lookup: CDR1 MGHRA, CDR2 YSYEKL. V was clipped by 1 base and J by 4 bases, with 7 bases between them. This CDR3 region has 14 residues. CDR3 DNA sequence: TGCGCCAGCAGCCAAGTAAAGAGCACCGGGGAGCTGTTTTTT. Translating it yields CASSQVKSTGELFF.

V is TRBV7-6 and J is TRBJ1-3; D perhaps matches TRBD1 (6 bases). The CDR3 extends over 16 amino acids. Germline V gene sequence: CDR1 SGHVS, CDR2 FNYEAQ. V shed 0 bases and J shed 6 bases, with 15 bases lying between them. The CDR3, as DNA: TGTGCCAGCAGCTTAGCTGGCGCAGGGGAGGTAAACACCATATATTTT. Its translation: CASSLAGAGEVNTIYF.

The genes are TRBV7-3 and TRBJ2-2; 10 nucleotides match TRBD1. Trimming at V came to 5 bases and at J to 6 bases, leaving 12 bases not matched to a gene. CDR3 length equals 17 residues. In germline, CDR1 is SGHTA, CDR2 FQGTGA. CDR3 amino acids: CASSLWPGQGSAGELFF. The CDR3 DNA is TGTGCCAGCAGCCTCTGGCCGGGACAGGGGAGCGCCGGGGAGCTGTTTTTT.

The chain employs TRBV30 and TRBJ2-1; no firm D call. The CDR3 loop spans 12 amino acids. V shed 3 bases and J shed 8 bases, with 11 bases lying between them. Germline CDR1 and CDR2: GTSNPN and SVGIG (reference sequence). The CDR3 sequence is CAWSQRVDEQFF. In DNA form, the CDR3 reads TGTGCCTGGAGCCAAAGGGTGGATGAGCAGTTCTTC.

The gene calls are TRBV9 and TRBJ1-5, with D possibly matching TRBD1 (5 bases). The germline V gene encodes CDR1 SGDLS and CDR2 YYNGEE. The germline V and J ends were trimmed by 4 bases and 9 bases, with 17 bases remaining between them. This CDR3 is 14 amino acids long. CDR3 DNA sequence: TGTGCCAGCAGCCCAAGCGGGGCTGCACGGCCCCAGCATTTT. Translation: CASSPSGAARPQHF.

The chain recombines TRBV4-3 with TRBJ2-3, with TRBD2 as a possible D gene (6 bases). The germline V gene encodes CDR1 LGHNA and CDR2 YSLEER. The CDR3 is 13 amino acids. Trimming pared 2 bases from V and 6 bases from J, leaving 9 bases between. This chain's CDR3 is CASSQPRGDTQYF. The CDR3 nucleotides are TGCGCCAGCAGCCAACCTCGGGGGGATACGCAGTATTTT.

The chain uses TRBV5-1 and TRBJ2-1; TRBD2 matches 12 bases. Trimming removed 5 bases from V and 7 bases from J; junction bases left unmatched: 4. Germline CDR1 is SGHRS and CDR2 is YFSETQ. This CDR3 contains 14 residues. This CDR3 is CASRLAGGWNEQFF. The DNA for the CDR3 is TGCGCCAGCAGACTAGCGGGAGGTTGGAATGAGCAGTTCTTC. The variable domain in full, completed from reference TRBV5-1 and TRBJ2-1, reads KAGVTQTPRYLIKTRGQQVTLSCSPISGHRSVSWYQQTPGQGLQFLFEYFSETQRNKGNFPGRFSGRQFSNSRSEMNVSTLELGDSALYLCASRLAGGWNEQFFGPGTRLTVL.

The chain has TRBV6-4 and TRBJ2-1; D possibly matches TRBD1 or TRBD2 (6 bases each). CDR3 length: 15 amino acids. The V and J ends lost 4 bases and 0 bases respectively, with 10 bases between them. CDR1 and CDR2 from the germline V gene are MRHNA and SNTAGT. Written as DNA, the CDR3 is TGTGCCAGCAGTGCGGGGGCAGGCTCCTACAATGAGCAGTTCTTC. Protein product: CASSAGAGSYNEQFF.

This clonotype was picked up one time. The chain is built from TRBV28 and TRBJ2-7; no definite D call. CDR1 is MDHEN and CDR2 is SYDVKM in the germline V gene. Trimming stripped 7 bases from V and 0 bases from J, with 16 bases between. The CDR3 length is 15 residues. The DNA for the CDR3 is TGTGCCAGCACTACCAGATACCCCTTCTCCTACGAGCAGTACTTC. The encoded protein is CASTTRYPFSYEQYF.